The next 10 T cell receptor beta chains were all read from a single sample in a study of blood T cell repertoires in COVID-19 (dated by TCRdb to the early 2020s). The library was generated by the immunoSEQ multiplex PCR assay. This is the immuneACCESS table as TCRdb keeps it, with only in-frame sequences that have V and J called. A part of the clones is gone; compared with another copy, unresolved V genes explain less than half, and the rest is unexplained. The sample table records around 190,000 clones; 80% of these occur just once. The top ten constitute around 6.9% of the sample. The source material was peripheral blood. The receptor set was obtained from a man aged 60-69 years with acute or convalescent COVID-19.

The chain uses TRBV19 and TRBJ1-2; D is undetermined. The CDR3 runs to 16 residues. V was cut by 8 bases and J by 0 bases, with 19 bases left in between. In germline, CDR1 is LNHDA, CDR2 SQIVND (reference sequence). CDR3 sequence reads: CASRTTLGPANYGYTF. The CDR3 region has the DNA TGTGCCAGTCGAACAACTTTGGGCCCAGCTAACTATGGCTACACCTTC.

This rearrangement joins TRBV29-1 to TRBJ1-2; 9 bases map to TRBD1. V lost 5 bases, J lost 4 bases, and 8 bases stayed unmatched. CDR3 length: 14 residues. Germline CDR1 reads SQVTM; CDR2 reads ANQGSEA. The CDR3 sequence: CSVSQGQGSYGYTF. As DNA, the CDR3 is TGCAGCGTTTCCCAGGGACAGGGTAGCTATGGCTACACCTTC.

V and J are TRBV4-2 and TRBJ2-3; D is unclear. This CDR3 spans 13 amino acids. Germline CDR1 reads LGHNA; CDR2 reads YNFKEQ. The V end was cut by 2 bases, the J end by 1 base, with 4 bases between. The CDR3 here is CASSQSGTDTQYF. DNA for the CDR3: TGTGCCAGCAGCCAATCGGGCACAGATACGCAGTATTTT.

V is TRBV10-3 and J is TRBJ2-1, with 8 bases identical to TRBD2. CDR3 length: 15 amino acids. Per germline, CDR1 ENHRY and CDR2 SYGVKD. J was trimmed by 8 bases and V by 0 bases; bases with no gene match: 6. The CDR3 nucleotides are TGTGCCATCAGTGAGTCGAGCGGGAGAGGCTATGAGCAGTTCTTC. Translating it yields CAISESSGRGYEQFF.

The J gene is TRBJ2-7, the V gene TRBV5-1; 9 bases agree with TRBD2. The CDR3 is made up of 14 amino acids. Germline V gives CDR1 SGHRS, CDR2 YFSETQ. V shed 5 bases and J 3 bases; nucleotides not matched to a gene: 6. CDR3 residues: CASSDSGGFYEQYF. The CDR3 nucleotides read TGCGCCAGCAGTGATAGCGGGGGATTCTACGAGCAGTACTTC.

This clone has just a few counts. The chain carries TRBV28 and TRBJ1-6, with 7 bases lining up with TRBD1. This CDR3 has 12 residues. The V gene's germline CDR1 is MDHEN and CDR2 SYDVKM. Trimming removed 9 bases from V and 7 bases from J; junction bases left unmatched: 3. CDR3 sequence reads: CASGTANSPLHF. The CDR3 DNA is TGTGCCAGTGGGACAGCCAATTCACCCCTCCACTTT.

CDR3 protein: CASSLTGPDTEAFF. The CDR3 DNA reads TGTGCCAGCAGCTTGACAGGGCCGGACACTGAAGCTTTCTTT. The chain recombines TRBV7-3 with TRBJ1-1, with 7 bases identical to TRBD1. J gave up 3 bases and V 3 bases, and 4 bases lay outside the gene matches. In germline, CDR1 is SGHTA, CDR2 FQGTGA. This CDR3 contains 14 residues.

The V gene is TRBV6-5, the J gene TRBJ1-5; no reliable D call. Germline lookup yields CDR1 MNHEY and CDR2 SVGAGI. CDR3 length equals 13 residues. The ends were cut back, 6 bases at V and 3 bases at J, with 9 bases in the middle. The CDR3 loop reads CASSPFPNQPQHF. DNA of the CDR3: TGTGCCAGCAGCCCCTTCCCCAATCAGCCCCAGCATTTT.

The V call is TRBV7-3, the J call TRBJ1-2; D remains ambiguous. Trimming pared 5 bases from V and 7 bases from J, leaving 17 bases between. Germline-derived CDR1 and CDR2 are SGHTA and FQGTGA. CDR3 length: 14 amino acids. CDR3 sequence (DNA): TGTGCCAGCAGCCCCGTGGGAGGAATGGGTGGCTACACCTTC. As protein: CASSPVGGMGGYTF.

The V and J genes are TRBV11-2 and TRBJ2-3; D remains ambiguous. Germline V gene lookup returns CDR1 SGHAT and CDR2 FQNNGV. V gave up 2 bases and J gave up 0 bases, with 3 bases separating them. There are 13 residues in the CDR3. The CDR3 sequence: CASSLRSTDTQYF. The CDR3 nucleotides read TGTGCCAGCAGCTTACGTAGCACAGATACGCAGTATTTT.